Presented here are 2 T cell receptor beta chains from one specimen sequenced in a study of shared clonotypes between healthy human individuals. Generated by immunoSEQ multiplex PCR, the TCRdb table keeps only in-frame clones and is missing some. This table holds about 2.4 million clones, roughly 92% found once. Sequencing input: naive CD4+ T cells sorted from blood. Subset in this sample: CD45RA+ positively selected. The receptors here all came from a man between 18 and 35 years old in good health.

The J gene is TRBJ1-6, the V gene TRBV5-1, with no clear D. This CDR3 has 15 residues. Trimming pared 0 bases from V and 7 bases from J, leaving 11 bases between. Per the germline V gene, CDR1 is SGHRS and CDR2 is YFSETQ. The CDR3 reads CASSLAATGNSPLHF. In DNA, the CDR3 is TGCGCCAGCAGCTTGGCCGCGACGGGAAATTCACCCCTCCACTTT.

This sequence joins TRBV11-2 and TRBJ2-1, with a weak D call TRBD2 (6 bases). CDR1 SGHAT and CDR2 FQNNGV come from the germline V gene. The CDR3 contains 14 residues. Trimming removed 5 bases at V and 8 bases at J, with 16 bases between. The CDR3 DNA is TGTGCCAGCAGCCCGTTCGGGGGACCCGATGAGCAGTTCTTC. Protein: CASSPFGGPDEQFF.